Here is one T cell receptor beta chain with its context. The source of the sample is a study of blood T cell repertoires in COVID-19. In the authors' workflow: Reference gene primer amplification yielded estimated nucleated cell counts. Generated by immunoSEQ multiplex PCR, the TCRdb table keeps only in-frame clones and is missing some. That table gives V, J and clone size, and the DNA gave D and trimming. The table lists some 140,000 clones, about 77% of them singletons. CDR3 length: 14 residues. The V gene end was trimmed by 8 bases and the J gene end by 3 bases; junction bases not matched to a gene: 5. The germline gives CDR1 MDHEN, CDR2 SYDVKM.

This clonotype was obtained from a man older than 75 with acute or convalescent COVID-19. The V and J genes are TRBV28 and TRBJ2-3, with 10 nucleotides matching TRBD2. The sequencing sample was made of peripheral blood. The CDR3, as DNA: TGTGCCAGCTCGAGCGGGGGGGTAACAGATACGCAGTATTTT. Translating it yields CASSSGGVTDTQYF.